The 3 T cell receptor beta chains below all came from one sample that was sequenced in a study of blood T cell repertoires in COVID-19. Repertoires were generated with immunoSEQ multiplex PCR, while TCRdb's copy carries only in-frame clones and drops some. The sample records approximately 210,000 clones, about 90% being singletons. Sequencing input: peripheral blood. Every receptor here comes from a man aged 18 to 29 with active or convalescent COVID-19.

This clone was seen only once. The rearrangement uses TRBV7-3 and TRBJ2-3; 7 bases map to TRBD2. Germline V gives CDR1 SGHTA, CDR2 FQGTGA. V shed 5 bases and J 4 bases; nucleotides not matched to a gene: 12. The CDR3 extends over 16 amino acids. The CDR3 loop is CASSPGTTRAADTQYF. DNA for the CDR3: TGTGCCAGCAGCCCAGGGACTACCCGGGCCGCAGATACGCAGTATTTT. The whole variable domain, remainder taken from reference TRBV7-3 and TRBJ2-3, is GAGVSQTPSNKVTEKGKYVELRCDPISGHTALYWYRQSLGQGPEFLIYFQGTGAADDSGLPNDRFFAVRPEGSVSTLKIQRTERGDSAVYLCASSPGTTRAADTQYFGPGTRLTVL.

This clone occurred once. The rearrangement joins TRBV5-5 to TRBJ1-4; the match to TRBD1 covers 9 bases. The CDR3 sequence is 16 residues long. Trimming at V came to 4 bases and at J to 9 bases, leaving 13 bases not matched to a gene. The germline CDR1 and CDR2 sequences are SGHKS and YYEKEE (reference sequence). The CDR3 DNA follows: TGTGCCAGCAGCCTGCCCGCCGGGACAGGGTTGCAAAAACTGTTTTTT. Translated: CASSLPAGTGLQKLFF.

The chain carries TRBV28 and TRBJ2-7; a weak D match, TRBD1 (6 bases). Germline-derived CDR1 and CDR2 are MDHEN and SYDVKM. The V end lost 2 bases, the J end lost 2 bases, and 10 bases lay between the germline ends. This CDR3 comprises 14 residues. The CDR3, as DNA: TGTGCCAGCAGTTTACAGGGGACGACCTACGAGCAGTACTTC. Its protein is CASSLQGTTYEQYF. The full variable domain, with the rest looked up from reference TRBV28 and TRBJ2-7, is DVKVTQSSRYLVKRTGEKVFLECVQDMDHENMFWYRQDPGLGLRLIYFSYDVKMKEKGDIPEGYSVSREKKERFSLILESASTNQTSMYLCASSLQGTTYEQYFGPGTRLTVT.